This T cell receptor (beta chain) was obtained from a study of regulatory T cells in long-lasting Graves disease. To make TCR beta libraries, researchers used iRepertoire HTBI primers and Arm-PCR of CDR3 regions. Each CDR3 protein is one row after TCRdb ran MiXCR on the multiplex PCR reads. The sample includes 250,000 or so distinct CDR3 sequences, 18% of them seen just once. A remark on this clonotype: This likely traces to a read error, being one base from a far larger clone.

As for time point: newly diagnosed GD, antithyroid drugs for less than 3 months. PBMC-derived RNA was used for the TCR library. These data also formed part of another study, on T cells in Graves' hyperthyroidism and ophthalmopathy. This second study says: HTBI primers were the set used in a first-round RT-PCR of the TCR CDR3.

The sequences come from peripheral blood mononuclear cells (PBMCs), collected at new diagnosis, from a patient treated with antithyroid drugs. This clonotype originated in a woman in her 30s with Graves disease.

This chain's CDR3 is CASSFGGAEAFF. CDR3 sequence (DNA): TGTGCCAGCAGCTTTGGGGGGGCTGAAGCTTTCTTT. This rearrangement joins TRBV12-3 or TRBV12-4 to TRBJ1-1, with a possible D match to TRBD1 (5 bases). The V end was cut by 6 bases, the J end by 6 bases, with 11 bases between. The CDR3 consists of 12 residues.